This T cell receptor beta chain was sequenced for a study of T cells in Graves' hyperthyroidism and ophthalmopathy. Study-wide results and caveats: Among clonotypes expanded in thyroid above 0.001, most were also found in blood.

The V gene end was trimmed by 6 bases and the J gene end by 5 bases; junction bases not matched to a gene: 15. The CDR3 is 17 amino acids. Amplification targeted TCR beta CDR3 regions from RNA transcripts. Initially, a first-round RT-PCR of the TCR CDR3 employed the HTBI primer set. MiXCR, applied by TCRdb to the multiplex PCR reads, yields one record per CDR3 protein. The sample comprises some 760,000 distinct CDR3 sequences, 13% to 15% of which are singletons, and about 9.4% rests with the top ten. Stability of Graves' hyperthyroidism was defined as absent ophthalmopathy progression within 18 months. In patients aged 18 to 65, hyperthyroidism was newly diagnosed, with duration under 2 months. From 10 ml of fresh peripheral blood, PBMCs were isolated. This clonotype was observed at least ten times. Its antigen is still unknown.

Sequenced material: blood. V gene TRBV12-3 or TRBV12-4 combines with J gene TRBJ2-1; 8 nucleotides match TRBD1. This receptor was taken from a woman in her late teens or twenties with Graves' hyperthyroidism. The CDR3 DNA follows: TGTGCCAGCAGACAACTTCGGGCAGGGGGCCTGGACAATGAGCAGTTCTTC. This gives the protein CASRQLRAGGLDNEQFF.